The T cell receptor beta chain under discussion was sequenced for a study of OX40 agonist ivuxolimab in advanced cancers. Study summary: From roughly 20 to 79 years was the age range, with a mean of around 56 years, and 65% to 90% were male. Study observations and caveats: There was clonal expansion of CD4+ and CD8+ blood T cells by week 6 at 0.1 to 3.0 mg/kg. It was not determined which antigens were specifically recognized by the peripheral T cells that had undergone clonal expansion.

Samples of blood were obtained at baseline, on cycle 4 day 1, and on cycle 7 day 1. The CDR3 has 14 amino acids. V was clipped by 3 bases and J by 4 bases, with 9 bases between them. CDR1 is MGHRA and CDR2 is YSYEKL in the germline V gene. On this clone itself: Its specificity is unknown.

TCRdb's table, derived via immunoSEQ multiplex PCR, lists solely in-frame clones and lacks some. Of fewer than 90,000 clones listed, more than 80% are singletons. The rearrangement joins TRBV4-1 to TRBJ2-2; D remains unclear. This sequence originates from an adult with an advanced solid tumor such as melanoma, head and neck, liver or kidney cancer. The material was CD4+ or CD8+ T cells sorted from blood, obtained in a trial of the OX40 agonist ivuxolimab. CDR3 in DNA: TGCGCCAGCAGCCATCCCTTCGGCACCGGGGAGCTGTTTTTT. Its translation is CASSHPFGTGELFF.